The 21 T cell receptor beta chains reported below all come from one sample, sequenced in a study of blood T cell repertoires in COVID-19. Repertoires were generated with immunoSEQ multiplex PCR, while TCRdb's copy carries only in-frame clones and drops some. The top ten hold roughly 13% of the sample, which has 190,000 or so clones, more than 60% seen once. Material for sequencing was peripheral blood. Receptors originate from a man aged 50-59 years who had recovered from COVID-19.

This clone has just a few counts. This chain links TRBV5-3 with TRBJ1-1; the D gene is possibly TRBD1 (6 bases). TRBV5-3 is an ORF; its function is uncertain. The ends were cut back, 1 base at V and 6 bases at J, with 13 bases in the middle. The CDR3 runs 14 residues. The CDR3 DNA sequence: TGTGCCAGAAGCTTGATAGGACAGTCCCCTGAAGCTTTCTTT. Its protein product is CARSLIGQSPEAFF.

This clone was counted between two and nine times. This chain connects TRBV5-1 to TRBJ1-2; D possibly corresponds to TRBD1 (6 bases). The CDR3 runs to 14 residues. V lost 7 bases and J 2 bases, leaving 15 bases between the germline ends. The germline V gene has CDR1 SGHRS and CDR2 YFSETQ. CDR3 in DNA: TGCGCCAGCCGGGGGGGCCGCGACAACTATGGCTACACCTTC. Translating gives CASRGGRDNYGYTF.

The chain joins TRBV6-1 to TRBJ2-3; no definite D call. The V gene's germline CDR1 is MNHNS and CDR2 SASEGT. V lost 2 bases, J lost 1 base, and 13 bases lay in between. The CDR3 spans 16 residues. CDR3: CASSEITYSRTDTQYF. CDR3 sequence (DNA): TGTGCCAGCAGTGAAATTACGTACTCTCGCACAGATACGCAGTATTTT.

This clone was counted between two and nine times. The chain joins TRBV3-1 (or the pseudogene TRBV3-2) to TRBJ2-6, with TRBD2 matching 7 bases. This CDR3 is built from 17 residues. With 3 bases clipped from V and 0 bases from J, the junction kept 5 bases outside the gene matches. Germline V CDR1 and CDR2: LGHDT, YNNKEL (reference sequence). CDR3 residues: CASSQPLAHSGANVLTF. The CDR3 coding sequence is TGTGCCAGCAGCCAGCCACTAGCGCACTCTGGGGCCAACGTCCTGACTTTC.

The chain links TRBV3-1 (or the pseudogene TRBV3-2) to TRBJ2-1; no definite D call. The CDR3 loop spans 14 amino acids. Trimming took off 4 bases at V and 7 bases at J, with 14 bases between the two ends. From germline, CDR1 is LGHDT and CDR2 YNNKEL (reference sequence). CDR3 amino acids: CASSLVLFENEQFF. The CDR3 nucleotides are TGTGCCAGCAGCCTAGTTCTCTTTGAGAATGAGCAGTTCTTC.

A word on this clone: Within the sample, other DNA sequences also encode this same CDR3. The chain joins TRBV27 to TRBJ2-2; tentatively, D is TRBD1 (5 bases). The germline V gene encodes CDR1 MNHEY and CDR2 SMNVEV (reference sequence). The V gene lost 2 bases and the J gene lost 2 bases, with 9 bases spanning the gap. CDR3 size: 15 residues. The CDR3 reads CASSLRGRNTGELFF. DNA for the CDR3: TGTGCCAGCAGTTTAAGGGGCAGAAACACCGGGGAGCTGTTTTTT.

This clone was counted a few times. The J gene is TRBJ2-2, the V gene TRBV4-1; the D is unclear. The ends were cut back, 3 bases at V and 5 bases at J, with 4 bases in the middle. This CDR3 comprises 12 residues. Germline CDR1 reads MGHRA; CDR2 reads YSYEKL. CDR3 in amino acids: CASSHYTGELFF. The CDR3 coding sequence is TGCGCCAGCAGCCACTATACCGGGGAGCTGTTTTTT.

This clone showed up just a few times. V is TRBV7-8 and J is TRBJ1-1, with D possibly being TRBD1 (5 bases). Trimming took 1 base from V and 8 from J, leaving 11 bases between them. Germline CDR1 is SGHVS and CDR2 is FQNEAQ. The CDR3 has 13 residues. The CDR3 spells CASSLGRRDEAFF. The CDR3 coding sequence is TGTGCCAGCAGCTTAGGTAGGCGGGACGAAGCTTTCTTT.

The chain uses TRBV5-1 and TRBJ1-1, with 8 bases identical to TRBD1. V lost 5 bases and J lost 2; bases outside the gene matches: 2. The CDR3 is 13 amino acids. Germline V gene sequence: CDR1 SGHRS, CDR2 YFSETQ. CDR3 in amino acids: CASRDRDNTEAFF. The CDR3 DNA reads TGCGCCAGCAGGGACAGGGATAACACTGAAGCTTTCTTT.

This clone was detected a few times. In DNA, the CDR3 is TGTGCCAGTAGTCCACAGGGGGCGGCTAGTCAGCCCCAGCATTTT. It codes for CASSPQGAASQPQHF. The chain has TRBV19 and TRBJ1-5; TRBD1 agrees at 9 bases. Germline trimming cut 5 bases from V and 6 bases from J; bases unmatched to any gene: 8. Germline loops: CDR1 LNHDA, CDR2 SQIVND (reference sequence). CDR3 length: 15 residues.

The CDR3 coding sequence is TGTGCCAGCGACAGGGCCGGGGCAGGGAATGGCTACACCTTC. Translating gives CASDRAGAGNGYTF. The chain has TRBV7-9 and TRBJ1-2; 7 nucleotides line up with TRBD1. V dropped 8 bases and J dropped 6; count of bases not matched to a gene: 12. Germline V gene lookup returns CDR1 SEHNR and CDR2 FQNEAQ (reference sequence). The CDR3 length is 14 residues.

This chain joins TRBV6-1 and TRBJ1-1; D is undetermined. Deletions cut 2 bases from V and 10 bases from J, with 17 bases between. Germline values: CDR1 MNHNS, CDR2 SASEGT. This CDR3 spans 14 amino acids. DNA for the CDR3: TGTGCCAGCAGTGAAAGTGGGAAGATCGGGGTAGCTTTCTTT. Translating gives CASSESGKIGVAFF.

This clone has at least ten counts. The chain has TRBV3-1 (or the pseudogene TRBV3-2) and TRBJ2-7; 11 bases are a match to TRBD2. Looked up from germline, CDR1 is LGHDT and CDR2 is YNNKEL (reference sequence). This CDR3 contains 14 residues. V shed 6 bases, J shed 2 bases, and the junction held 3 bases outside the gene matches. Here the CDR3 reads CASSLAGGAYEQYF. The DNA of the CDR3 is TGTGCCAGCAGTCTAGCGGGAGGCGCCTACGAGCAGTACTTC.

This clone was found once. The chain is built from TRBV11-3 and TRBJ1-1, with TRBD1 matching over 9 bases. Germline V gene data show CDR1 as SGHNT and CDR2 as YENEEA. With 5 bases clipped from V and 6 bases from J, the junction kept 7 bases outside the gene matches. The CDR3 has 14 residues. CDR3: CASSPPGQGSEAFF. CDR3 nucleotide sequence: TGTGCCAGCAGCCCGCCGGGACAGGGATCTGAAGCTTTCTTT.

V gene TRBV4-2 combines with J gene TRBJ2-1, with D unclear. The CDR3 runs 13 residues. V shed 0 bases and J shed 4 bases, with 4 bases lying between them. CDR1 is LGHNA, CDR2 YNFKEQ, per germline. The DNA for the CDR3 is TGTGCCAGCAGCCAAGATCAATACAATGAGCAGTTCTTC. Translation: CASSQDQYNEQFF.

The chain links TRBV5-5 to TRBJ1-2; 7 bases map to TRBD1. V dropped 4 bases and J dropped 4; count of bases not matched to a gene: 7. Per germline, CDR1 SGHKS and CDR2 YYEKEE (reference sequence). This CDR3 has 14 amino acids. CDR3 bases: TGTGCCAGCAGCCCCAGACAGGGTGGCTATGGCTACACCTTC. Protein: CASSPRQGGYGYTF.

The chain uses TRBV6-2 or TRBV6-3 and TRBJ2-7; tentative D call: TRBD1 (5 bases). From germline, CDR1 is MNHEY and CDR2 SVGEGT. The ends were cut back, 0 bases at V and 8 bases at J, with 8 bases in the middle. The CDR3 is 12 residues long. CDR3 protein: CASSYSGDKQYF. The DNA of the CDR3 is TGTGCCAGCAGTTACTCAGGGGATAAGCAGTACTTC.

The chain is built from TRBV30 and TRBJ2-7, with D unresolved. Between the trimmed V and J ends, which lost 0 bases and 2 bases, there was a span of 8 bases. Germline CDR1 is GTSNPN and CDR2 is SVGIG (reference sequence). This CDR3 has 13 residues. CDR3 sequence (DNA): TGTGCCTGGAGTGTACAGTTCACCTACGAGCAGTACTTC. Translation gives CAWSVQFTYEQYF.

This clone was seen only once. The rearrangement links TRBV6-6 to TRBJ2-5; TRBD1 matches at 9 bases. Germline trimming cut 3 bases from V and 4 bases from J; bases unmatched to any gene: 6. CDR1 is MNHNY and CDR2 is SVGAGI in the germline V gene (reference sequence). The CDR3 extends over 15 amino acids. CDR3 in amino acids: CASSYTGGSPETQYF. The CDR3, as DNA: TGTGCCAGCAGTTATACAGGGGGCAGCCCAGAGACCCAGTACTTC.

This clone has just one count. J is TRBJ1-2 and V is TRBV9; D not resolved. Germline values: CDR1 SGDLS, CDR2 YYNGEE. The CDR3 spans 16 residues. Trimming stripped 0 bases from V and 3 bases from J, with 15 bases between. The CDR3 is CASSVATTRGDYGYTF. For the CDR3, the DNA is TGTGCCAGCAGCGTAGCTACTACCCGGGGAGACTATGGCTACACCTTC.

The genes are TRBV23-1 and TRBJ1-2, with D perhaps TRBD1 (5 bases). TRBV23-1 is sorted into the ORF group, with uncertain function. V lost 0 bases to trimming and J lost 4 bases, with 9 bases between them. CDR3 length: 14 residues. CDR3 residues: CASSQSSGGYGYTF. The CDR3 coding sequence is TGCGCCAGCAGTCAATCGTCCGGGGGCTATGGCTACACCTTC.